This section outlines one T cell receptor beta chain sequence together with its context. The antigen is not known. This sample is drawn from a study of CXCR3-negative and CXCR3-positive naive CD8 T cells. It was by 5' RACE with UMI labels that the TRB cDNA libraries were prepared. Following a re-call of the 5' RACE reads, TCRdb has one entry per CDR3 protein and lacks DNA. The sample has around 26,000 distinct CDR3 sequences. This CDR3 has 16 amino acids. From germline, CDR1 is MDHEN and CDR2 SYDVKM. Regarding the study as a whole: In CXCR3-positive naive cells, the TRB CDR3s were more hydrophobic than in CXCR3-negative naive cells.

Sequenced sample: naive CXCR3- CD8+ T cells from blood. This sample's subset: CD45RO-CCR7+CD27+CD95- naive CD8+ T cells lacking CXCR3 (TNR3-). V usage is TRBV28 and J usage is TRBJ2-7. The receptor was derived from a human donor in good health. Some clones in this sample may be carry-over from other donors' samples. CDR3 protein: CASSPRSGVYSYEQYF.